The T cell receptor (beta chain) under discussion was sequenced for a study of blood T cells in healthy people across ages. Study-wide points: Whereas aged donors had fewer naive CD4+ cells, long-lived donors had more of them and higher diversity.

This clonotype was counted a few times. Antigen unknown. For the second PCR, which ran for roughly 7 to 11 cycles, a sample-barcoded 5' primer and a J-beta primer mix were used. A 12-random-nucleotide template-switch adaptor tagged each cDNA molecule. Using its own MiXCR run on the 5' RACE reads, TCRdb lists one record per CDR3 protein. The table has about 1.4 million distinct CDR3 sequences, approximately 59% seen once. Extraction yielded at least 6 micrograms of total RNA per sample. The sequenced sample was blood. The receptor comes from a man aged 18 to 30 in good health.

In DNA form, the CDR3 reads TGCGCCAGCAGCCAAGATTGGACAGACTACGAGCAGTACTTC. The encoded protein is CASSQDWTDYEQYF. V usage is TRBV4-1 and J usage is TRBJ2-7, with D possibly being TRBD1 (6 bases). V was cut by 0 bases and J by 3 bases, with 9 bases left in between. The CDR3 runs 14 residues. Germline CDR1 is MGHRA and CDR2 is YSYEKL.